A selection of T cell receptor beta chains follows, all from one sample in a study of control samples from healthy donors and cancer patients. Measured with immunoSEQ multiplex PCR; TCRdb has only the in-frame clones, and not every one. The sample gives roughly 160,000 clones, just over 95% of which show up once; 0.95% to 1.1% is in the top ten. Sequencing was carried out using blood. The receptors shown here come from a woman aged 30 to 39 in good health. Both conserved end residues are part of each CDR3. D genes are given only for firm matches. Clone size is given for some rows only: seen once, a few or many times, or a class if the clone is expanded.

J,size,length,D,V,DNA,CDR3
TRBJ1-5,.,13,.,TRBV2,TGTGCCAGCAGTGAACGTCGAAATCAGCCCCAGCATTTT,CASSERRNQPQHF
TRBJ1-1,.,12,.,TRBV3-1/TRBV3-2,TGTGCCAGCAGCCAAGAGGGGTGGTTTGCTTTCTTT,CASSQEGWFAFF
TRBJ2-7,.,15,.,TRBV15,TGTGCCACCAGTGTAGAGCCGGGAACCCCCTACGAGCAGTACTTC,CATSVEPGTPYEQYF
TRBJ2-1,.,14,.,TRBV19,TGTGCCAGTAGTATAGGGGGTAGCGACGATGAGCAGTTCTTC,CASSIGGSDDEQFF
TRBJ2-7,.,13,.,TRBV28,TGTGCCAGCGGTCCCCCGGGGCCGGGGGAGCAGTACTTC,CASGPPGPGEQYF
TRBJ1-2,once,15,TRBD1,TRBV14,TGTGCCAGCAGCCAGGGACAGGGGATGACGATGGGCTACACCTTC,CASSQGQGMTMGYTF
TRBJ2-1,once,14,TRBD1,TRBV7-9,TGTGCCAGCAGCTCCGGTCGACAGGGCGGTGAGCAGTTCTTC,CASSSGRQGGEQFF
TRBJ2-3,.,16,TRBD2,TRBV5-4,TGTGCCAGCAGCTCCCGGACTAGCGGGAACTCAGATACGCAGTATTTT,CASSSRTSGNSDTQYF
TRBJ2-7,once,13,TRBD1,TRBV18,TGTGCCAGCTTGGGACAGGGTAATGGCGAGCAGTACTTC,CASLGQGNGEQYF
TRBJ2-7,.,12,.,TRBV19,TGTGCCAGTTCTAAGGGATGGGACGAGCAGTACTTC,CASSKGWDEQYF
TRBJ2-6,.,15,.,TRBV4-1,TGCGCCAGCAGCCAATGGGACGTTGGGGCCAACGTCCTGACTTTC,CASSQWDVGANVLTF
TRBJ2-2,.,15,.,TRBV5-1,TGCGCCAGCAGCTGGGGACCTCGGGACCCCGGGGAGCTGTTTTTT,CASSWGPRDPGELFF
TRBJ2-7,.,13,TRBD1,TRBV9,TGTGCCAGCAGCGGCGCAGGGGGTTACGAGCAGTACTTC,CASSGAGGYEQYF
TRBJ1-4,.,14,TRBD1,TRBV4-2,TGTGCCAGCAGCCCGGGACAGCTAAATGAAAAACTGTTTTTT,CASSPGQLNEKLFF
TRBJ2-5,.,15,TRBD2,TRBV2,TGTGCCAGCAGCCACTCTAGGGGACTACAAGAGACCCAGTACTTC,CASSHSRGLQETQYF
TRBJ1-1,.,14,.,TRBV6-5,TGTGCCAGCAGTTACTCAAGCCCCCGCACTGAAGCTTTCTTT,CASSYSSPRTEAFF
TRBJ2-2,.,17,TRBD1,TRBV7-3,TGTGCCAGCAGCTTAAAAAGGACAGGGGGGAGAACCGGGGAGCTGTTTTTT,CASSLKRTGGRTGELFF
TRBJ2-7,.,18,TRBD2,TRBV5-4,TGTGCCAGCAGCCCCGGACTAGCGGGGTTCCTTCTCTCCTACGAGCAGTACTTC,CASSPGLAGFLLSYEQYF
TRBJ2-1,.,16,TRBD2,TRBV11-2,TGTGCCAGCAGCTCAAAAGCGGGAGGGCGGTACAATGAGCAGTTCTTC,CASSSKAGGRYNEQFF
TRBJ1-1,.,14,.,TRBV6-2/TRBV6-3,TGTGCCAGCAGCCCCTGGGGTCGGGACACTGAAGCTTTCTTT,CASSPWGRDTEAFF
TRBJ2-1,.,16,TRBD2,TRBV13,TGTGCCAGCAGCCCGCGGGGGGGCCCCCGTCGCAATGAGCAGTTCTTC,CASSPRGGPRRNEQFF
TRBJ2-3,.,16,TRBD1,TRBV24-1,TGTGCCACCAGTGATCCACAGGGGGCCGGCACAGATACGCAGTATTTT,CATSDPQGAGTDTQYF
TRBJ2-1,.,17,TRBD2,TRBV28,TGTGCCAGCAGTCAATACTCGACTAGCGGCCACTCCAATGAGCAGTTCTTC,CASSQYSTSGHSNEQFF